This T cell receptor (beta chain) was sequenced in a study of control samples from healthy donors and cancer patients (dated by TCRdb to about 2020). As to this clone: Its antigen remains unidentified. No base quality values were provided; no much bigger clone lies one nucleotide off.

Receptor libraries were prepared by the immunoSEQ multiplex PCR assay. Not all clones reach the TCRdb copy of this immuneACCESS table, which keeps in-frame sequences only. Checked studies attribute under half of the gap to unresolved V genes and leave the rest unexplained. Counted in this sample were about 120,000 clones; roughly 86% of them appeared once. Of the sample, 2.9% is held by the ten largest clones. The receptor was derived from a man between 60 and 75 years old in good health. Sequencing was carried out using blood.

The CDR3 sequence is CASSLDRGGNQPQHF. At the DNA level, the sequence is TGTGCCAGCAGCTTAGACAGGGGTGGCAATCAGCCCCAGCATTTT. This receptor chain uses TRBV11-2 and TRBJ1-5; tentative D gene TRBD1, with 6 bases matching. The germline ends are 8 bases apart after V is trimmed by 0 bases and J by 2 bases. The CDR3 covers 15 residues, taking in both the cysteine and the phenylalanine. Only CDR3 DNA is held: 45 bases, read in frame from base 1. From a lookup of the germline V gene, CDR1 and CDR2 are SGHAT and FQNNGV.